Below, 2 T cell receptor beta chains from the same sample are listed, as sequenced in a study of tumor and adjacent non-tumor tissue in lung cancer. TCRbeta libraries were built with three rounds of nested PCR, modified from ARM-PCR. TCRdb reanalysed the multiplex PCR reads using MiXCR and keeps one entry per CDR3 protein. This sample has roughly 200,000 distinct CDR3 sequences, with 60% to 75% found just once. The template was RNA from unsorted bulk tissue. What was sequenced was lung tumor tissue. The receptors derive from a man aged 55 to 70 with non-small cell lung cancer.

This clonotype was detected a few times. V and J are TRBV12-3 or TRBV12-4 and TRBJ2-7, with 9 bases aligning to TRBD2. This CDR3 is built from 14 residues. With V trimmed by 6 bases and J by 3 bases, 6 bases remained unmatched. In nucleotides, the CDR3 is TGTGCCAGCAGGACAACTAGCGGGCGCTACGAGCAGTACTTC. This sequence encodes CASRTTSGRYEQYF.

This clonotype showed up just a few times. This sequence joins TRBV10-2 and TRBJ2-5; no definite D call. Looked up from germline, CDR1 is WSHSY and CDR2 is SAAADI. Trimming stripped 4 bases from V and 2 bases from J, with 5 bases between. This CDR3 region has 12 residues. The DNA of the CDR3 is TGCGCCAGCAGTGTAGGACAAGAGACCCAGTACTTC. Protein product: CASSVGQETQYF.